The 26 T cell receptor beta chains given below trace back to one sample, sequenced in a study of blood T cell repertoires in COVID-19. Measured with immunoSEQ multiplex PCR; TCRdb has only the in-frame clones, and not every one. The sample lists 300,000 or so clones; 85% were seen once. The sequenced material came from peripheral blood. The receptors were gathered from a woman aged 45-65 years with active or convalescent COVID-19.

The gene calls are TRBV28 and TRBJ2-1, with a possible D match to TRBD1 (6 bases). Germline values: CDR1 MDHEN, CDR2 SYDVKM. Trimming cost V 2 bases and J 0 bases, with 8 bases left between them. The CDR3 is made up of 15 amino acids. The CDR3 bases are TGTGCCAGCAGTTTAGGGGGCCCCTCCTACAATGAGCAGTTCTTC. The encoded protein is CASSLGGPSYNEQFF.

The rearrangement uses TRBV10-3 and TRBJ2-1; TRBD2 agrees at 8 bases. This CDR3 has 13 residues. The ends lost 10 bases at V and 7 bases at J; junction bases unmatched: 9. In germline, CDR1 is ENHRY, CDR2 SYGVKD. The CDR3 is CATDPGGENEQFF. Written as DNA, the CDR3 is TGTGCCACCGATCCCGGGGGGGAGAATGAGCAGTTCTTC.

This clone was found a few times. The V call is TRBV2, the J call TRBJ2-5; no firm D call. This CDR3 is built from 13 residues. Germline loops: CDR1 SNHLY, CDR2 FYNNEI. V was trimmed by 6 bases and J by 2 bases, leaving 10 bases between them. CDR3 sequence reads: CASSQETQETQYF. Here the CDR3 DNA reads TGTGCCAGCAGCCAAGAAACACAAGAGACCCAGTACTTC.

The chain joins TRBV5-1 to TRBJ2-2; 10 nucleotides agree with TRBD2. This CDR3 region has 17 residues. The V gene end was trimmed by 3 bases and the J gene end by 8 bases; junction bases not matched to a gene: 13. Germline CDR1 SGHRS, CDR2 YFSETQ. DNA for the CDR3: TGCGCCAGCAGCTGGGATGGTCTAGCGGGAGTTTATGGGGAGCTGTTTTTT. Translation: CASSWDGLAGVYGELFF.

This chain connects TRBV2 to TRBJ2-5, with 11 bases matching TRBD2. The CDR3 covers 15 residues. Germline V gene sequence: CDR1 SNHLY, CDR2 FYNNEI. V was pared by 6 bases and J by 5 bases, with 8 bases of the junction left unmatched. This chain's CDR3 is CASRIIAGGTETQYF. Written as DNA, the CDR3 is TGTGCCAGCAGAATAATAGCGGGAGGGACGGAGACCCAGTACTTC.

The chain links TRBV2 to TRBJ2-2; D is possibly TRBD1 (6 bases). Trimming shortened V by 0 bases and J by 0 bases, and 8 bases separated the two germline ends. Germline V CDR1 and CDR2: SNHLY, FYNNEI. This CDR3 is built from 16 residues. DNA for the CDR3: TGTGCCAGCAGTGAAGCGACAGGAACGAACACCGGGGAGCTGTTTTTT. Residues: CASSEATGTNTGELFF. The whole variable domain, remainder taken from reference TRBV2 and TRBJ2-2, is EPEVTQTPSHQVTQMGQEVILRCVPISNHLYFYWYRQILGQKVEFLVSFYNNEISEKSEIFDDQFSVERPDGSNFTLKIRSTKLEDSAMYFCASSEATGTNTGELFFGEGSRLTVL.

CDR3 nucleotides: TGCAGCGTTGACTCTTCAGAGGCCCGGTCCTACAATGAGCAGTTCTTC. Residues: CSVDSSEARSYNEQFF. The genes are TRBV29-1 and TRBJ2-1; D gene unclear. CDR3 size: 16 residues. Germline V gene lookup returns CDR1 SQVTM and CDR2 ANQGSEA. V lost 3 bases, J lost 1 base, and 16 bases lay in between.

This clone was picked up one time. This sequence joins TRBV5-6 and TRBJ2-5; D gene unclear. Germline V gives CDR1 SGHDT, CDR2 YYEEEE. Trimming took 0 bases from V and 4 from J, leaving 10 bases between them. CDR3 size: 14 residues. The CDR3 DNA sequence: TGTGCCAGCAGCTTGGCGAACCAAGCAGAGACCCAGTACTTC. Translation: CASSLANQAETQYF.

The chain links TRBV6-2 or TRBV6-3 to TRBJ2-1, with a weak D call TRBD2 (5 bases). Deletions cut 5 bases from V and 9 bases from J, with 17 bases between. CDR1 MNHEY and CDR2 SVGEGT come from the germline V gene. This CDR3 spans 14 amino acids. Here the CDR3 reads CASSPLTAGLEQFF. The CDR3 DNA is TGTGCCAGCAGTCCACTGACGGCGGGTCTTGAGCAGTTCTTC.

CDR3 coding DNA: TGTGCCAGCAGCTTGGGCCCCCCGGAAGACAGGGTGCATGGCTACACCTTC. The encoded protein is CASSLGPPEDRVHGYTF. This sequence joins TRBV5-6 and TRBJ1-2, with TRBD1 matching 7 bases. V trimming: 0 bases; J trimming: 6 bases; junction bases outside the gene matches: 14. The CDR3 runs to 17 residues. Germline V CDR1 and CDR2: SGHDT, YYEEEE. Together with reference TRBV5-6 and TRBJ1-2, the CDR3 gives the full variable domain: DAGVTQSPTHLIKTRGQQVTLRCSPKSGHDTVSWYQQALGQGPQFIFQYYEEEERQRGNFPDRFSGHQFPNYSSELNVNALLLGDSALYLCASSLGPPEDRVHGYTFGSGTRLTVV.

This chain connects TRBV5-4 to TRBJ2-5; 7 bases fit TRBD1. J lost 5 bases, V lost 3 bases, and 10 bases had no gene match. The length of the CDR3 is 15 residues. Germline V gives CDR1 SGHNT, CDR2 YYREEE (reference sequence). The CDR3 DNA sequence: TGTGCCAGCAGCTCAAAGACAGGGACCATGGAGACCCAGTACTTC. It specifies CASSSKTGTMETQYF.

The CDR3 sequence: CASSLYGGSSYNSPLHF. In nucleotides, the CDR3 is TGTGCCAGCAGTTTATACGGGGGGAGCTCCTATAATTCACCCCTCCACTTT. The chain has TRBV27 and TRBJ1-6; the D gene is possibly TRBD1 (5 bases). The CDR3 runs 17 residues. Germline loops: CDR1 MNHEY, CDR2 SMNVEV (reference sequence). Trimming left V 1 base short and J 0 bases short, with 10 bases between.

The V gene is TRBV27, the J gene TRBJ1-3; D possibly corresponds to TRBD1 (6 bases). Germline V gene lookup returns CDR1 MNHEY and CDR2 SMNVEV (reference sequence). V was pared by 0 bases and J by 7 bases, with 13 bases between. CDR3 length equals 15 residues. CDR3 region: CASSLSNRARNTIYF. DNA for the CDR3: TGTGCCAGCAGTTTATCGAACAGGGCACGGAACACCATATATTTT.

The count of this clone is one. The rearrangement uses TRBV11-2 and TRBJ2-7; 8 bases map to TRBD2. This CDR3 region has 14 residues. J was trimmed by 5 bases and V by 0 bases; bases with no gene match: 3. Germline V gene data show CDR1 as SGHAT and CDR2 as FQNNGV. The CDR3 sequence is CASSLDGRGDEQYF. As DNA, the CDR3 is TGTGCCAGCAGCTTAGACGGGAGGGGCGACGAGCAGTACTTC. Complete variable domain (other parts from reference TRBV11-2 and TRBJ2-7): EAGVAQSPRYKIIEKRQSVAFWCNPISGHATLYWYQQILGQGPKLLIQFQNNGVVDDSQLPKDRFSAERLKGVDSTLKIQPAKLEDSAVYLCASSLDGRGDEQYFGPGTRLTVT.

This clone was seen a few times. This rearrangement joins TRBV10-2 to TRBJ1-6; D ambiguous. V lost 7 bases and J lost 7, with 11 bases in between. In germline, CDR1 is WSHSY, CDR2 SAAADI. This CDR3 spans 13 amino acids. The CDR3, as DNA: TGCGCCAGCACCGAGGCTGTGAATTCACCCCTCCACTTT. It specifies CASTEAVNSPLHF.

This chain connects TRBV2 to TRBJ1-5; 8 nucleotides line up with TRBD1. J was trimmed by 7 bases and V by 4 bases; bases with no gene match: 6. This CDR3 spans 14 amino acids. Germline lookup yields CDR1 SNHLY and CDR2 FYNNEI. CDR3 sequence (DNA): TGTGCCAGCAGTGGAGGGGACAGGTCGCAGCCCCAGCATTTT. Protein sequence: CASSGGDRSQPQHF.

The rearrangement uses TRBV19 and TRBJ1-6; no reliable D call. V lost 1 base to trimming and J lost 5 bases, with 12 bases between them. In germline, CDR1 is LNHDA, CDR2 SQIVND (reference sequence). The length of the CDR3 is 16 residues. This chain's CDR3 is CASSIGGRGDNSPLHF. The CDR3 DNA reads TGTGCCAGTAGTATAGGCGGACGGGGAGATAATTCACCCCTCCACTTT.

The chain couples TRBV9 to TRBJ1-3; possible D gene TRBD1, 6 bases. The germline V gene has CDR1 SGDLS and CDR2 YYNGEE. The CDR3 sequence is 18 residues long. Trimming removed 2 bases at V and 2 bases at J, with 20 bases between. The CDR3 DNA follows: TGTGCCAGCAGCGTCGGGGTTTTGACAGGCCTTACTGGAAACACCATATATTTT. The encoded protein is CASSVGVLTGLTGNTIYF.

CDR3 protein: CASRPTGDSSYEQYF. The DNA of the CDR3 is TGTGCCAGCAGGCCGACAGGGGATAGCTCCTACGAGCAGTACTTC. J is TRBJ2-7 and V is TRBV6-5; 8 nucleotides agree with TRBD1. The CDR3 contains 15 residues. V lost 6 bases to trimming and J lost 0 bases; unmatched junction nucleotides: 7. Per germline, CDR1 MNHEY and CDR2 SVGAGI.

This clone was seen only once. The gene calls are TRBV6-5 and TRBJ1-1; D is unresolved. The CDR3 has 14 residues. Trimming cost V 5 bases and J 1 base, with 11 bases left between them. The germline gives CDR1 MNHEY, CDR2 SVGAGI. The CDR3 reads CASSTYGENTEAFF. DNA for the CDR3: TGTGCCAGCAGTACGTACGGGGAGAACACTGAAGCTTTCTTT.

This chain connects TRBV11-2 to TRBJ1-6, with D uncertain. V was cut by 1 base and J by 7 bases, with 8 bases left in between. CDR1 and CDR2 (germline): SGHAT, FQNNGV. This CDR3 spans 14 amino acids. CDR3 sequence (DNA): TGTGCCAGCAGCTTAGCGAGAAGCAATTCACCCCTCCACTTT. Its translation: CASSLARSNSPLHF.

V gene TRBV5-1 combines with J gene TRBJ1-1, with D possibly TRBD1 on 5 matching bases. V gave up 3 bases and J gave up 3 bases, with 15 bases separating them. Germline CDR1 SGHRS, CDR2 YFSETQ. This CDR3 comprises 15 residues. CDR3 sequence reads: CASSSGDGLYTEAFF. In DNA, the CDR3 is TGCGCCAGCAGCTCGGGGGACGGACTTTACACTGAAGCTTTCTTT.

This rearrangement joins TRBV7-6 to TRBJ2-7, with 8 bases fitting TRBD1. J lost 4 bases, V lost 4 bases, and 3 bases had no gene match. The V gene's germline CDR1 is SGHVS and CDR2 FNYEAQ. The CDR3 spans 13 residues. DNA for the CDR3: TGTGCCAGCAGCTCCCGGGACAGGTACGAGCAGTACTTC. It specifies CASSSRDRYEQYF.

In its sample, this clone was seen once. J is TRBJ1-3 and V is TRBV9, with unresolved D. Deletions cut 1 base from V and 0 bases from J, with 5 bases between. The CDR3 covers 14 residues. Germline-derived CDR1 and CDR2 are SGDLS and YYNGEE. CDR3 in amino acids: CASSVQDSGNTIYF. CDR3 DNA: TGTGCCAGCAGCGTACAGGACTCTGGAAACACCATATATTTT.

This clone was seen a few times. The chain employs TRBV30 and TRBJ1-1; a possible D gene is TRBD1 (6 bases). The germline gives CDR1 GTSNPN, CDR2 SVGIG (reference sequence). Trimming shortened V by 3 bases and J by 5 bases, and 13 bases separated the two germline ends. CDR3 length equals 13 residues. The CDR3 here is CAWRGALWTEAFF. The DNA of the CDR3 is TGTGCCTGGAGGGGGGCTTTATGGACTGAAGCTTTCTTT. Together with reference TRBV30 and TRBJ1-1, the CDR3 gives the full variable domain: SQTIHQWPATLVQPVGSPLSLECTVEGTSNPNLYWYRQAAGRGLQLLFYSVGIGQISSEVPQNLSASRPQDRQFILSSKKLLLSDSGFYLCAWRGALWTEAFFGQGTRLTVV.

This rearrangement joins TRBV2 to TRBJ2-3; TRBD2 agrees at 12 bases. Germline V gene sequence: CDR1 SNHLY, CDR2 FYNNEI. Losses at the gene ends were 6 bases for V and 7 bases for J; bases not matched to a gene: 8. CDR3 size: 15 residues. For the CDR3, the DNA is TGTGCCAGCAGGCTGACTAGCGGGAGTGTGAATACGCAGTATTTT. This gives the protein CASRLTSGSVNTQYF.